These 17 T cell receptor beta chains came from one sample sequenced in a study of cytomegalovirus exposure and HLA in healthy donors. Primers included in the PCR were 60 Vbeta and 13 Jbeta primers. Using immunoSEQ multiplex PCR, the repertoire was profiled, and TCRdb retains in-frame clones only, with some absent. In the table there are around 280,000 clones, around nine tenths of which are singletons. The sequenced material came from PBMCs. All receptors come from a woman aged 18-29 years in good health and CMV-seronegative.

This chain joins TRBV5-8 and TRBJ1-3, with unresolved D. Germline CDR1 reads SGHTS; CDR2 reads YDEGEE. The CDR3 consists of 15 residues. Trimming shortened V by 0 bases and J by 0 bases, and 7 bases separated the two germline ends. The CDR3 DNA follows: TGTGCCAGCAGCTTGGTCGTCCTCTCTGGAAACACCATATATTTT. Its protein product is CASSLVVLSGNTIYF.

The gene calls are TRBV9 and TRBJ2-2, with 8 bases aligning to TRBD2. This CDR3 has 15 residues. Germline CDR1 and CDR2: SGDLS and YYNGEE. Trimming took 3 bases from V and 4 from J; bases not matched to a gene: 5. In nucleotides, the CDR3 is TGTGCCAGCAGCGAAGCGGGGGTAGGCACCGGGGAGCTGTTTTTT. It is translated as CASSEAGVGTGELFF.

This clone occurred once. The genes are TRBV7-2 and TRBJ2-1; D may be TRBD2 (5 bases). V lost 3 bases and J lost 2, with 8 bases in between. The CDR3 runs 14 residues. CDR1 and CDR2 (germline): SGHTA, FQGNSA. The CDR3 spells CASSFGGPYNEQFF. In DNA, the CDR3 is TGTGCCAGCAGCTTCGGAGGACCCTACAATGAGCAGTTCTTC.

The genes are TRBV6-6 and TRBJ2-7, with TRBD2 matching 9 bases. With V trimmed by 2 bases and J by 0 bases, 5 bases remained unmatched. CDR1 is MNHNY and CDR2 is SVGAGI in the germline V gene (reference sequence). This CDR3 comprises 16 residues. The CDR3 DNA reads as TGTGCCAGCAGTTACAGTATTAGCGGGAGCTCCTACGAGCAGTACTTC. Its translation is CASSYSISGSSYEQYF.

J is TRBJ1-6 and V is TRBV9; perhaps TRBD1 as D (6 bases). Trimming pared 1 base from V and 5 bases from J, leaving 10 bases between. CDR3 length: 15 amino acids. Germline CDR1 SGDLS, CDR2 YYNGEE. This CDR3 reads CASSVSGQHNSPLHF. The CDR3 nucleotides read TGTGCCAGCAGCGTAAGTGGACAGCATAATTCACCCCTCCACTTT.

V usage is TRBV7-9 and J usage is TRBJ1-4; D not certain. CDR1 and CDR2 from the germline V gene are SEHNR and FQNEAQ (reference sequence). Trimming took off 5 bases at V and 8 bases at J, with 9 bases between the two ends. The CDR3 consists of 12 residues. The CDR3 region is CASSRVLEKLFF. For the CDR3, the DNA is TGTGCCAGCAGCCGGGTACTAGAAAAACTGTTTTTT.

This rearrangement joins TRBV30 to TRBJ1-1; D gene uncertain. The CDR3 covers 12 residues. Germline CDR1 GTSNPN, CDR2 SVGIG (reference sequence). V lost 2 bases to trimming and J lost 5 bases, with 9 bases between them. The CDR3 is CAWSSGGTEAFF. CDR3 sequence (DNA): TGTGCCTGGAGTTCGGGCGGGACTGAAGCTTTCTTT.

V is TRBV27 and J is TRBJ1-6; 7 nucleotides match TRBD1. V was clipped by 0 bases and J by 0 bases; unmatched bases: 14. The germline CDR1 and CDR2 sequences are MNHEY and SMNVEV (reference sequence). The CDR3 is 21 amino acids. The CDR3 DNA reads as TGTGCCAGCAGTTTATCATTGGACAGGCTGACCAGGAGCTCCTATAATTCACCCCTCCACTTT. Translating gives CASSLSLDRLTRSSYNSPLHF.

The genes are TRBV27 and TRBJ2-5; D might be TRBD2 (7 bases). V shed 3 bases and J shed 1 base, with 9 bases lying between them. This CDR3 spans 14 amino acids. From germline, CDR1 is MNHEY and CDR2 SMNVEV (reference sequence). For the CDR3, the DNA is TGTGCCAGCAGTTTGCGGGGGCCCCAAGAGACCCAGTACTTC. This sequence encodes CASSLRGPQETQYF.

This chain joins TRBV5-1 and TRBJ2-2; possible D gene TRBD1, 6 bases. Germline V gene sequence: CDR1 SGHRS, CDR2 YFSETQ. This CDR3 comprises 15 residues. V lost 2 bases and J 5 bases, leaving 13 bases between the germline ends. This CDR3 is CASSLAGAETGELFF. The DNA of the CDR3 is TGCGCCAGCAGCTTAGCAGGGGCAGAAACCGGGGAGCTGTTTTTT.

The CDR3 DNA sequence: TGTGCCAGCAGTGACCAAATGGGACTGATTGGAAACACCATATATTTT. It is translated as CASSDQMGLIGNTIYF. This chain links TRBV6-1 with TRBJ1-3, with D possibly TRBD1 on 5 matching bases. V was clipped by 3 bases and J by 3 bases, with 15 bases between them. CDR3 size: 16 residues. Germline loops: CDR1 MNHNS, CDR2 SASEGT.

The rearrangement joins TRBV7-3 to TRBJ2-7, with D possibly being TRBD1 (5 bases). Germline V CDR1 and CDR2: SGHTA, FQGTGA. V gave up 1 base and J gave up 5 bases, with 9 bases separating them. The CDR3 has 13 amino acids. CDR3 in amino acids: CASSLNWGHEQYF. The CDR3 nucleotides read TGTGCCAGCAGCTTAAATTGGGGCCACGAGCAGTACTTC. Full variable domain (missing parts from reference TRBV7-3 and TRBJ2-7): GAGVSQTPSNKVTEKGKYVELRCDPISGHTALYWYRQSLGQGPEFLIYFQGTGAADDSGLPNDRFFAVRPEGSVSTLKIQRTERGDSAVYLCASSLNWGHEQYFGPGTRLTVT.

The genes are TRBV6-1 and TRBJ1-2; TRBD1 is a possible D gene (6 bases). With 5 bases removed from V and 5 bases from J, the gap between germline ends came to 12 bases. CDR1 and CDR2 from the germline V gene are MNHNS and SASEGT. This CDR3 is built from 13 residues. Here the CDR3 DNA reads TGTGCCAGCAGTAACCGGGACAATTATGGCTACACCTTC. It translates to CASSNRDNYGYTF.

J is TRBJ1-5 and V is TRBV4-1; 7 nucleotides align to TRBD1. The CDR3 is made up of 15 amino acids. Trimming removed 4 bases from V and 4 bases from J; junction bases left unmatched: 7. Germline assignment: CDR1 MGHRA and CDR2 YSYEKL. Written as DNA, the CDR3 is TGCGCCAGCAGCCGCGGGACAGCCCAAAATCAGCCCCAGCATTTT. Encoded protein: CASSRGTAQNQPQHF.

J is TRBJ2-7 and V is TRBV9, with no clear D. This CDR3 has 15 amino acids. Trimming shortened V by 0 bases and J by 3 bases, and 13 bases separated the two germline ends. Germline assignment: CDR1 SGDLS and CDR2 YYNGEE. The CDR3 loop is CASSVGVRGNYEQYF. The DNA of the CDR3 is TGTGCCAGCAGCGTAGGCGTCAGAGGTAACTACGAGCAGTACTTC.

This rearrangement joins TRBV30 to TRBJ2-7, with 8 bases fitting TRBD2. Unmatched junction bases numbered 14, after V lost 4 bases and J lost 9 bases. The germline CDR1 and CDR2 sequences are GTSNPN and SVGIG (reference sequence). The CDR3 contains 14 residues. The DNA for the CDR3 is TGTGCCTGGACTCAACGTAGCGGGGTTTCAGTGCAGTACTTC. It is translated as CAWTQRSGVSVQYF.

The chain uses TRBV7-6 and TRBJ2-3; D gene uncertain. The V gene's germline CDR1 is SGHVS and CDR2 FNYEAQ. The V gene lost 1 base and the J gene lost 6 bases, with 14 bases spanning the gap. The CDR3 length is 15 residues. The DNA for the CDR3 is TGTGCCAGCAGCTTAGTGGGTAGCCCCACGGATACGCAGTATTTT. As protein: CASSLVGSPTDTQYF. Using reference TRBV7-6 and TRBJ2-3 for the parts outside the CDR3, the full variable domain is GAGVSQSPRYKVTKRGQDVALRCDPISGHVSLYWYRQALGQGPEFLTYFNYEAQQDKSGLPNDRFSAERPEGSISTLTIQRTEQRDSAMYRCASSLVGSPTDTQYFGPGTRLTVL.